Listed below are T cell receptor beta chains from one sample, sequenced in a study of T cells after yellow fever vaccination. TCRdb processed the 5' RACE reads anew with MiXCR; each CDR3 protein has one entry. The data contain 65,000 to 90,000 distinct CDR3 sequences, 7.7% of them singletons. The starting material was CD8+ T cells sorted from PBMCs, obtained on the day of the yellow fever booster vaccination. All receptors come from a man younger than 40 who received the YFV17D yellow fever vaccine. The CDR3 runs from the conserved cysteine through the conserved F or W. D genes are given only for firm matches. Rows may omit the clone size; those that give it use once, few, many or a size class.

D gene	V gene	J gene	clone size	CDR3 protein	CDR3 DNA
NA	TRBV5-1	TRBJ2-1	NA	CASSFARQGRDEQFF	TGCGCCAGCAGCTTTGCACGCCAGGGTAGAGATGAGCAGTTCTTC
NA	TRBV30	TRBJ2-7	NA	CAWSVTFYEQYF	TGTGCCTGGAGTGTCACCTTTTACGAGCAGTACTTC
NA	TRBV9	TRBJ2-7	NA	CASSVDQDSLGEQYF	TGTGCCAGCAGCGTTGACCAAGACTCCTTGGGTGAGCAGTACTTC
NA	TRBV30	TRBJ1-4	few	CAWSVPGKLFF	TGTGCCTGGAGTGTCCCCGGAAAACTGTTTTTT
TRBD1	TRBV7-2	TRBJ1-1	NA	CASSMTGGPEAFF	TGTGCCAGCAGCATGACAGGGGGCCCGGAAGCTTTCTTT
NA	TRBV27	TRBJ2-2	few	CASSFIPIGHTGELFF	TGTGCCAGCAGTTTTATACCTATAGGGCACACCGGGGAGCTGTTTTTT
TRBD2	TRBV7-9	TRBJ2-3	NA	CASLFREDDTQYF	TGTGCCAGCTTGTTCCGGGAGGATGATACGCAGTATTTT
NA	TRBV7-9	TRBJ1-1	many	CASSLPDWTGEAFF	TGTGCCAGCAGCTTACCGGACTGGACCGGGGAAGCTTTCTTT
NA	TRBV12-3/TRBV12-4	TRBJ1-3	few	CASSPGLGNTIYF	TGTGCCAGCAGTCCGGGGTTGGGGAACACCATATATTTT
NA	TRBV4-3	TRBJ2-1	NA	CASSQDQASSYNEQFF	TGCGCCAGCAGCCAAGATCAGGCGAGCTCCTACAATGAGCAGTTCTTC
NA	TRBV10-3	TRBJ2-4	few	CAISESTDKNIQYF	TGTGCCATCAGTGAGTCGACGGATAAAAACATTCAGTACTTC
TRBD1	TRBV7-2	TRBJ2-5	few	CASSLAWPGGQETQYF	TGTGCCAGCAGCTTAGCTTGGCCAGGGGGACAAGAGACCCAGTACTTC
TRBD2	TRBV12-3/TRBV12-4	TRBJ2-3	NA	CASSFISSQTSGSTDTQYF	TGTGCCAGCAGTTTCATTTCCAGTCAAACTAGCGGGAGCACAGATACGCAGTATTTT
NA	TRBV11-2	TRBJ2-2	medium-sized	CASSPPIQGNANTGELFF	TGTGCCAGCAGCCCCCCTATACAGGGCAACGCGAACACCGGGGAGCTGTTTTTT
NA	TRBV29-1	TRBJ2-1	many	CSADAYLYNEQFF	TGCAGCGCGGACGCTTACCTCTACAATGAGCAGTTCTTC
NA	TRBV5-1	TRBJ2-7	many	CASSLEGVQYF	TGCGCCAGCAGCTTGGAAGGGGTGCAGTACTTC
NA	TRBV7-6	TRBJ2-5	few	CASRPRAGVQETQYF	TGTGCCAGCAGGCCAAGGGCAGGGGTCCAAGAGACCCAGTACTTC
NA	TRBV4-1	TRBJ2-7	NA	CASSRLSSDYEQYF	TGCGCCAGCAGCCGCCTCTCTAGTGACTACGAGCAGTACTTC
NA	TRBV5-6	TRBJ2-1	NA	CASSESTYEQFF	TGTGCCAGCAGCGAATCTACGTATGAGCAGTTCTTC
TRBD2	TRBV25-1	TRBJ2-1	few	CASSESPALAGVGEQFF	TGTGCCAGCAGTGAATCCCCCGCACTAGCGGGAGTTGGTGAGCAGTTCTTC
NA	TRBV18	TRBJ2-7	few	CASSPGGLPNFYEQYF	TGTGCCAGCTCACCAGGGGGTCTTCCGAACTTTTACGAGCAGTACTTC
TRBD1	TRBV27	TRBJ1-2	many	CASSLTGGGGYTF	TGTGCCAGCAGCTTGACAGGGGGAGGTGGCTACACCTTC
NA	TRBV10-3	TRBJ2-2	many	CAISDRGEGTGELFF	TGTGCCATCAGTGACAGGGGAGAGGGCACCGGGGAGCTGTTTTTT
NA	TRBV7-6	TRBJ2-5	NA	CASSPGWGETQYF	TGTGCCAGCAGCCCGGGGTGGGGGGAGACCCAGTACTTC
NA	TRBV5-1	TRBJ2-1	many	CASSLWDRYNEQFF	TGCGCCAGCAGCTTGTGGGACCGATACAATGAGCAGTTCTTC
NA	TRBV7-8	TRBJ2-7	many	CASSPYSSYEQYF	TGTGCCAGCAGCCCATACAGCTCCTACGAGCAGTACTTC
TRBD1	TRBV20-1	TRBJ2-1	NA	CSARRQGAHHNEQFF	TGCAGTGCTAGAAGACAGGGGGCGCACCACAATGAGCAGTTCTTC
TRBD1	TRBV7-9	TRBJ2-7	NA	CASSSNGQGTSYEQYF	TGTGCCAGCAGCTCCAACGGACAGGGGACAAGCTACGAGCAGTACTTC
TRBD1	TRBV4-2	TRBJ2-5	few	CASSQETGGEKTQYF	TGTGCCAGCAGCCAAGAAACAGGGGGCGAGAAGACCCAGTACTTC
TRBD2	TRBV11-3	TRBJ2-1	NA	CASSLPTSGTPGRNEQFF	TGTGCCAGCAGCTTACCGACTAGCGGGACCCCAGGGCGGAATGAGCAGTTCTTC
NA	TRBV28	TRBJ2-1	few	CASSPNRGSANEQFF	TGTGCCAGCAGTCCGAACAGAGGCTCGGCCAATGAGCAGTTCTTC
NA	TRBV25-1	TRBJ1-1	few	CASSVHSTTEAFF	TGTGCCAGCAGTGTTCACAGTACTACTGAAGCTTTCTTT
TRBD2	TRBV4-3	TRBJ2-1	NA	CTSSQSAGGPSYNEQFF	TGCACCAGCAGCCAATCAGCGGGAGGGCCCTCCTACAATGAGCAGTTCTTC
NA	TRBV5-6	TRBJ2-4	many	CASSFGGLAKNIQYF	TGTGCCAGCAGCTTCGGGGGTCTAGCCAAAAACATTCAGTACTTC
NA	TRBV5-1	TRBJ1-4	few	CASQWDGYNEKLFF	TGCGCCAGCCAATGGGACGGATATAATGAAAAACTGTTTTTT
TRBD2	TRBV4-3	TRBJ2-1	few	CASSQDTSAQSSYNEQFF	TGCGCCAGCAGCCAAGATACTAGCGCGCAGAGCTCCTACAATGAGCAGTTCTTC
TRBD2	TRBV20-1	TRBJ2-7	few	CSARGLAGLYEQYF	TGCAGTGCTAGGGGACTAGCGGGTCTCTACGAGCAGTACTTC
TRBD1	TRBV11-2	TRBJ2-3	many	CASSSGTGSMDTQYF	TGTGCCAGCAGCTCCGGGACAGGGAGTATGGATACGCAGTATTTT
NA	TRBV11-3	TRBJ2-5	many	CASSLDGKTQYF	TGTGCCAGCAGCTTAGATGGGAAGACCCAGTACTTC
TRBD1	TRBV5-6	TRBJ1-5	few	CASSLGQGASPQHF	TGTGCCAGCAGCTTGGGACAGGGTGCTAGCCCCCAGCATTTT
TRBD2	TRBV3-1	TRBJ2-7	few	CACSRSSGLSYEQYF	TGTGCCTGCAGCCGTTCTAGCGGCCTCTCCTACGAGCAGTACTTC
NA	TRBV5-4	TRBJ1-2	NA	CASAPRGAGYGYTF	TGTGCCAGCGCCCCGCGCGGGGCAGGCTATGGCTACACCTTC
TRBD2	TRBV6-2/TRBV6-3	TRBJ2-3	NA	CASSYPTLAGERNTDTQYF	TGTGCCAGCAGTTACCCGACCTTAGCGGGAGAGAGGAACACAGATACGCAGTATTTT